The clone carrying this TCR beta chain was counted ten times or more. Its target is not known. This specimen belongs to a study of identical twins. Regarding the study as a whole: The study reached conclusions through statistical analysis that was cross-sectional, not following the same donors. Insertion counts were lower in abundant cord blood beta clonotypes, a trend that memory repertoires did not show.

TCRdb independently ran MiXCR on the 5' RACE reads; one entry per CDR3 protein. The sample shows hundreds of thousands of distinct CDR3 sequences, under 25% of them seen only once. The same data also contributed to another study, on yellow fever vaccine responses in identical twins.

Specimen: CD4+ T cells sorted from blood. This receptor was obtained from a woman between 18 and 29 years old in good health.

The CDR3: CASSQQGALNTGELFF. In nucleotides, the CDR3 is TGTGCCAGCAGCCAACAGGGGGCATTGAACACCGGGGAGCTGTTTTTT. The chain employs TRBV3-1 and TRBJ2-2; 8 nucleotides line up with TRBD1. The length of the CDR3 is 16 residues. Germline trimming cut 2 bases from V and 1 base from J; bases unmatched to any gene: 3. Germline assignment: CDR1 LGHDT and CDR2 YNNKEL (reference sequence).